This TCR beta chain was found in a study of blood T cells in healthy people across ages. Trimming removed 3 bases from V and 0 bases from J, with 10 bases in between. This CDR3 is built from 14 residues. Germline CDR1 and CDR2: DFQATT and SNEGSKA (reference sequence). A sample-barcoded 5' primer and a J-beta primer mix were used in a second PCR of roughly 7 to 11 cycles. The yield of each sample was at least 2.5 million CDR3-containing paired-end reads. TCRdb ran MiXCR on the 5' RACE reads and lists one entry per CDR3 protein. This sample carries over 700,000 distinct CDR3 sequences, just under 25% of them seen once, and the ten largest clones take just under 9.5%. This same sample was also part of a study on T cells of mothers and their children.

The sequence came from a boy between 10 and 17 years old in good health. V usage is TRBV20-1 and J usage is TRBJ2-3; D remains ambiguous. Sequences were obtained from blood. CDR3: CSASLVESTDTQYF. The CDR3 nucleotides read TGCAGTGCTAGCCTAGTGGAAAGCACAGATACGCAGTATTTT.